Below, 24 T cell receptor beta chains from the same sample are listed, as sequenced in a study of metastatic and nonmetastatic thyroid tumors. TCRdb re-analyzed the PCR reads using MiXCR. The profile shows about 19,000 clones, roughly 17% of them singletons. Not a single patient had been given any form of treatment at any point before undergoing thyroid surgery. The sequenced sample was blood. These receptors were collected from a male donor with papillary thyroid cancer or a benign thyroid nodule (not recorded which). Some clones in this sample may be carry-over from other donors' samples.

This clone was observed many times. The CDR3 nucleotides are TGTGCCAGCAGCGTAGTCGAAGAGACCCAGTACTTC. Amino acid sequence: CASSVVEETQYF. V gene TRBV9 combines with J gene TRBJ2-5; D is unresolved. Trimming pared 0 bases from V and 3 bases from J, leaving 3 bases between. This CDR3 contains 12 residues. Germline assignment: CDR1 SGDLS and CDR2 YYNGEE. The full variable domain, completed using reference TRBV9 and TRBJ2-5, is DSGVTQTPKHLITATGQRVTLRCSPRSGDLSVYWYQQSLDQGLQFLIQYYNGEERAKGNILERFSAQQFPDLHSELNLSSLELGDSALYFCASSVVEETQYFGPGTRLLVL.

Ten or more counts support this clone. This rearrangement joins TRBV3-1 to TRBJ2-7; the D is unclear. This CDR3 has 13 amino acids. Trimming removed 1 base from V and 6 bases from J, with 10 bases in between. Germline CDR1 is LGHDT and CDR2 is YNNKEL (reference sequence). The CDR3 DNA sequence: TGTGCCAGCAGCCAAGTTGATATAAGCGAGCAGTACTTC. Translating gives CASSQVDISEQYF.

In this sample, this clone turned up many times. V is TRBV10-1 and J is TRBJ1-2; the D is unclear. Germline CDR1 is WNHNN and CDR2 is SYGVQD (reference sequence). The CDR3 length is 11 residues. Trimming shortened V by 4 bases and J by 7 bases, and 7 bases separated the two germline ends. The CDR3 reads CASSGDTGYTF. Written as DNA, the CDR3 is TGCGCCAGCAGTGGAGACACTGGCTACACCTTC.

This clone has ten or more counts. V usage is TRBV29-1 and J usage is TRBJ2-1, with D possibly being TRBD2 (5 bases). The CDR3 sequence is 10 residues long. Between the trimmed V and J ends, which lost 3 bases and 15 bases, there was a span of 12 bases. Germline assignment: CDR1 SQVTM and CDR2 ANQGSEA. CDR3: CSVETTRPFF. CDR3 DNA: TGCAGCGTTGAGACTACCAGGCCGTTCTTC.

This clone was observed at least ten times. J is TRBJ1-1 and V is TRBV6-6; 7 nucleotides match TRBD1. Looked up from germline, CDR1 is MNHNY and CDR2 is SVGAGI (reference sequence). Trimming cost V 0 bases and J 3 bases; bases outside gene matches: 7. The CDR3 length is 16 residues. The CDR3 nucleotides read TGTGCCAGCAGTTACTCTTCTGCAGGGGGGGACACTGAAGCTTTCTTT. This translates into CASSYSSAGGDTEAFF.

On this clone itself: The identical CDR3 is also encoded by other nucleotide sequences in the sample. The chain combines TRBV4-2 with TRBJ2-1, with TRBD2 matching over 7 bases. Germline CDR1 and CDR2: LGHNA and YNFKEQ. The V and J ends lost 4 bases and 7 bases, in that order; junction bases with no gene match: 16. The CDR3 sequence is 17 residues long. The CDR3 sequence: CASSPEGAGTTSNEQFF. The CDR3 coding sequence is TGTGCCAGCAGCCCTGAAGGGGCCGGGACTACAAGTAATGAGCAGTTCTTC.

There are many counts of this clone. The chain combines TRBV6-2 or TRBV6-3 with TRBJ2-7, with 7 bases lining up with TRBD1. CDR3 length equals 14 residues. With V trimmed by 3 bases and J by 6 bases, 8 bases remained unmatched. Germline CDR1 is MNHEY and CDR2 is SVGEGT. The CDR3 DNA is TGTGCCAGCAGTTATAACAGGGGCAGCGGCGAGCAGTACTTC. Protein sequence: CASSYNRGSGEQYF.

This clone was seen many times. The gene calls are TRBV27 and TRBJ2-7; TRBD2 might be the D (5 bases). V lost 6 bases, J lost 6 bases, and 12 bases lay in between. Germline-derived CDR1 and CDR2 are MNHEY and SMNVEV (reference sequence). The CDR3 extends over 12 amino acids. In nucleotides, the CDR3 is TGTGCCAGCAGCCCGGGATTTCGCGAGCAGTACTTC. As protein: CASSPGFREQYF.

Many counts were recorded for this clone. The chain has TRBV19 and TRBJ1-1; D unclear. The V and J ends lost 8 bases and 8 bases respectively, with 12 bases between them. Germline V CDR1 and CDR2: LNHDA, SQIVND (reference sequence). The CDR3 loop spans 11 amino acids. CDR3 coding DNA: TGTGCCAGTCCACGGCGCGAAGAAGCTTTCTTT. Its translation is CASPRREEAFF.

This clone was found many times. The chain joins TRBV12-3 or TRBV12-4 to TRBJ1-1; no clear D. The CDR3 covers 12 residues. V lost 5 bases and J lost 5, with 9 bases in between. CDR3 loop: CASSLGRTEAFF. In DNA form, the CDR3 reads TGTGCCAGCAGTCTGGGTAGGACTGAAGCTTTCTTT.

In this sample, this clone turned up a few times. The rearrangement joins TRBV6-2 or TRBV6-3 to TRBJ2-7; no clear D gene. Per germline, CDR1 MNHEY and CDR2 SVGEGT. The CDR3 consists of 14 residues. V was trimmed by 0 bases and J by 0 bases, leaving 6 bases between them. CDR3 sequence reads: CASSYSTNSYEQYF. The CDR3 nucleotides are TGTGCCAGCAGTTACTCGACAAACTCCTACGAGCAGTACTTC.

V gene TRBV30 combines with J gene TRBJ1-6; possibly TRBD1 for D (5 bases). Germline V gene lookup returns CDR1 GTSNPN and CDR2 SVGIG (reference sequence). With 3 bases removed from V and 7 bases from J, the gap between germline ends came to 13 bases. The length of the CDR3 is 14 residues. The CDR3 nucleotides read TGTGCCTGGAGAGGAGCAGGGCCGAATTCACCCCTCCACTTT. As protein: CAWRGAGPNSPLHF.

On this clone: This may stem from a read error, because a much larger clone lies one nucleotide away. The gene calls are TRBV6-1 and TRBJ2-2; D may be TRBD2 (5 bases). CDR3 length equals 16 residues. Germline V gene data show CDR1 as MNHNS and CDR2 as SASEGT. CDR3 region: CASRARGSANNGEPFF. As DNA, the CDR3 is TGTGCCAGCAGGGCGCGCGGAAGCGCGAACAACGGGGAGCCGTTTTTT.

The chain is built from TRBV12-3 or TRBV12-4 and TRBJ1-6; D not resolved. The CDR3 is 14 residues long. The germline V and J ends were trimmed by 3 bases and 9 bases, with 12 bases remaining between them. The CDR3 nucleotides read TGTGCCAGCAGTTTTCCCTTCGACGGTTCACCCCTCCACTTT. Translated: CASSFPFDGSPLHF.

This clone was seen ten or more times. V and J are TRBV13 and TRBJ2-3; D uncertain. The CDR3 covers 12 residues. With 0 bases removed from V and 11 bases from J, the gap between germline ends came to 9 bases. Per the germline V gene, CDR1 is PRHDT and CDR2 is FYEKMQ (reference sequence). CDR3 DNA sequence: TGTGCCAGCAGCTTAGGCTCAGATGAGCAGTATTTT. Its translation: CASSLGSDEQYF.

The chain combines TRBV20-1 with TRBJ2-1, with D possibly matching TRBD1 (5 bases). V was cut by 8 bases and J by 9 bases, with 17 bases left in between. The CDR3 length is 12 residues. Germline V lookup: CDR1 DFQATT, CDR2 SNEGSKA (reference sequence). The CDR3 is CSSTDMVLEQFF. Here the CDR3 DNA reads TGCAGTTCTACGGACATGGTCCTTGAGCAGTTCTTC.

This clone showed up many times. The V and J genes are TRBV20-1 and TRBJ2-7; TRBD2 agrees at 12 bases. Germline V lookup: CDR1 DFQATT, CDR2 SNEGSKA (reference sequence). J gave up 2 bases and V 6 bases, and 5 bases lay outside the gene matches. The length of the CDR3 is 14 residues. In nucleotides, the CDR3 is TGCAGTGCCCCCCCTAGCGGGAGGGCCTACGAGCAGTACTTC. Its translation is CSAPPSGRAYEQYF.

This clone was seen at least ten times. The rearrangement uses TRBV7-2 and TRBJ2-7, with 11 bases identical to TRBD2. The junction had 11 bases not matched to a gene; V was cut back by 5 bases and J by 2 bases. Germline loops: CDR1 SGHTA, CDR2 FQGNSA. This CDR3 comprises 17 residues. The CDR3 DNA is TGTGCCAGCAGCCTACTCGATAGCGGGAGGGCCGCCTACGAGCAGTACTTC. Translated, it gives CASSLLDSGRAAYEQYF. Using reference TRBV7-2 and TRBJ2-7 for the parts outside the CDR3, the full variable domain is GAGVSQSPSNKVTEKGKDVELRCDPISGHTALYWYRQSLGQGLEFLIYFQGNSAPDKSGLPSDRFSAERTGGSVSTLTIQRTQQEDSAVYLCASSLLDSGRAAYEQYFGPGTRLTVT.

The V call is TRBV7-6, the J call TRBJ2-2; 14 bases fit TRBD2. The CDR3 covers 20 residues. V trimming: 3 bases; J trimming: 7 bases; junction bases outside the gene matches: 16. Germline V CDR1 and CDR2: SGHVS, FNYEAQ. The CDR3, as DNA: TGTGCCAGCAGCTTCCAGACGGCCCCGGGACTAGCGGGAGCCGGCGGGGAGCTGTTTTTT. Residues: CASSFQTAPGLAGAGGELFF. Looking up the rest from reference TRBV7-6 and TRBJ2-2 gives the full variable domain: GAGVSQSPRYKVTKRGQDVALRCDPISGHVSLYWYRQALGQGPEFLTYFNYEAQQDKSGLPNDRFSAERPEGSISTLTIQRTEQRDSAMYRCASSFQTAPGLAGAGGELFFGEGSRLTVL.

This clone has a count of ten or more. This rearrangement joins TRBV7-6 to TRBJ2-1, with 8 nucleotides matching TRBD2. The germline gives CDR1 SGHVS, CDR2 FNYEAQ. CDR3 length: 15 amino acids. Trimming at V came to 2 bases and at J to 2 bases, leaving 2 bases not matched to a gene. This CDR3 is CASSLYSGAYNEQFF. The CDR3, as DNA: TGTGCCAGCAGCTTATATAGCGGGGCCTACAATGAGCAGTTCTTC.

The rearrangement uses TRBV20-1 and TRBJ1-2; no clear D gene. The ends were cut back, 6 bases at V and 2 bases at J, with 13 bases in the middle. Germline V lookup: CDR1 DFQATT, CDR2 SNEGSKA (reference sequence). The CDR3 runs to 13 residues. CDR3 sequence: CSAEHRNNYGYTF. CDR3 nucleotides: TGCAGTGCCGAACACAGAAACAACTATGGCTACACCTTC.

This clone was counted at least ten times. The rearrangement joins TRBV6-1 to TRBJ2-7; perhaps TRBD1 as D (6 bases). V was pared by 2 bases and J by 13 bases, with 24 bases between. Per the germline V gene, CDR1 is MNHNS and CDR2 is SASEGT. This CDR3 has 15 residues. CDR3 sequence (DNA): TGTGCCAGCAGTGAAATGACAGGACAGCTACTTCGGGGTTACTTC. Residues: CASSEMTGQLLRGYF.

This clone was counted at least ten times. This may be a read error, as it is one base from a much larger clone. This specimen includes other DNA sequences encoding the same CDR3. The CDR3 loop is CASSWDRDSSGNTIYF. The CDR3 nucleotides are TGCGCTAGCAGCTGGGATCGGGACAGCTCTGGAAACACCATATATTTT. The chain combines TRBV5-1 with TRBJ1-3, with 7 bases that match TRBD1. The CDR3 has 16 amino acids. Looked up from germline, CDR1 is SGHRS and CDR2 is YFSETQ.

The chain is built from TRBV20-1 and TRBJ2-7; D is possibly TRBD1 or TRBD2 (5 bases each). Germline V gene data show CDR1 as DFQATT and CDR2 as SNEGSKA (reference sequence). Trimming cost V 0 bases and J 2 bases, with 14 bases left between them. The CDR3 runs to 15 residues. CDR3: CSARDCRLGAYEQYF. CDR3 nucleotide sequence: TGCAGTGCTAGAGATTGCCGGCTGGGGGCCTACGAGCAGTACTTC.